Below, 29 T cell receptor beta chains from the same sample are listed, as sequenced in a study of blood T cell repertoires in COVID-19. Measured with immunoSEQ multiplex PCR; TCRdb has only the in-frame clones, and not every one. The table records approximately 300,000 clones, 85% of them present only once. Sequences were obtained from PBMCs or T cells enriched from blood (not recorded which). Source of these receptors: a woman younger than 45 who had been exposed to COVID-19.

The chain is built from TRBV3-1 (or the pseudogene TRBV3-2) and TRBJ1-3; D might be TRBD1 (5 bases). The CDR3 runs to 15 residues. Germline V gene sequence: CDR1 LGHDT, CDR2 YNNKEL (reference sequence). Trimming removed 1 base from V and 4 bases from J, with 11 bases in between. DNA for the CDR3: TGTGCCAGCAGCCAAGTAGGGGCGCCCGGAAACACCATATATTTT. This gives the protein CASSQVGAPGNTIYF.

The J gene is TRBJ2-7, the V gene TRBV5-6; a weak D match, TRBD2 (6 bases). V was pared by 4 bases and J by 5 bases, with 22 bases between. CDR1 and CDR2 (germline): SGHDT, YYEEEE. CDR3 length: 16 residues. The CDR3 protein is CASSPGPGLARDEQYF. The CDR3 bases are TGTGCCAGCAGCCCGGGCCCAGGGCTAGCGAGGGACGAGCAGTACTTC.

This chain joins TRBV7-9 and TRBJ1-1, with D maybe TRBD1 (6 bases). Germline V gives CDR1 SEHNR, CDR2 FQNEAQ (reference sequence). The CDR3 runs 16 residues. The V gene lost 5 bases and the J gene lost 1 base, with 17 bases spanning the gap. The CDR3 region has the DNA TGTGCCAGCAGCCGAACAGGGAGCTTAGAGAACACTGAAGCTTTCTTT. Translating gives CASSRTGSLENTEAFF.

The chain employs TRBV28 and TRBJ1-2; D perhaps matches TRBD1 (6 bases). With 3 bases removed from V and 4 bases from J, the gap between germline ends came to 12 bases. The length of the CDR3 is 14 residues. The germline gives CDR1 MDHEN, CDR2 SYDVKM. This CDR3 is CASSFRGASYGYTF. The CDR3 nucleotides are TGTGCCAGCAGTTTTCGGGGGGCTAGCTATGGCTACACCTTC.

This clone is a singleton in its sample. The chain has TRBV6-5 and TRBJ1-2; D is unclear. The CDR3 is 12 residues long. Germline V lookup: CDR1 MNHEY, CDR2 SVGAGI. V lost 2 bases and J lost 8, with 9 bases in between. CDR3 residues: CASSYAGGGYTF. The CDR3 DNA reads TGTGCCAGCAGTTACGCTGGTGGCGGCTACACCTTC.

The chain combines TRBV28 with TRBJ1-2, with a tentative D call TRBD1 (6 bases). Trimming pared 6 bases from V and 0 bases from J, leaving 14 bases between. Looked up from germline, CDR1 is MDHEN and CDR2 is SYDVKM. This CDR3 has 15 residues. In DNA form, the CDR3 reads TGTGCCAGCAGATCGTCACAGGGATCTAACTATGGCTACACCTTC. Encoded protein: CASRSSQGSNYGYTF.

The V gene is TRBV28, the J gene TRBJ2-3; 7 bases agree with TRBD2. After removal of 8 bases from V and 3 bases from J, the junction contained 11 bases not matched to a gene. The CDR3 runs 15 residues. Germline V gene sequence: CDR1 MDHEN, CDR2 SYDVKM. CDR3 nucleotides: TGTGCCAGCGCACGGGGGGATGTAACGACAGATACGCAGTATTTT. Its translation is CASARGDVTTDTQYF.

This rearrangement joins TRBV19 to TRBJ1-1, with D perhaps TRBD1 (5 bases). The CDR3 length is 14 residues. CDR1 and CDR2 from the germline V gene are LNHDA and SQIVND (reference sequence). The ends were cut back, 4 bases at V and 3 bases at J, with 12 bases in the middle. The CDR3 protein is CASSNRAGDTEAFF. The CDR3, as DNA: TGTGCCAGTAGTAACCGGGCGGGGGACACTGAAGCTTTCTTT.

The chain has TRBV28 and TRBJ1-5; possible D gene TRBD1, 5 bases. Germline lookup yields CDR1 MDHEN and CDR2 SYDVKM. The CDR3 sequence is 12 residues long. V was cut by 2 bases and J by 11 bases, with 10 bases left in between. This CDR3 is CASSLKGSSQHF. The CDR3 region has the DNA TGTGCCAGCAGTTTAAAGGGGTCTTCCCAGCATTTT.

The V call is TRBV21-1, the J call TRBJ1-3; TRBD1, as called in the table, went unchecked against the DNA. TRBV21-1 represents a pseudogene. The CDR3 is made up of 15 amino acids. CDR3 nucleotide sequence: TGTGCCAGCAGCGCGACCACAGGGGCTGGAAACACCATATATTTT. It codes for CASSATTGAGNTIYF.

The chain couples TRBV6-5 to TRBJ1-2, with D tentatively TRBD1 (5 bases). CDR1 and CDR2 (germline): MNHEY, SVGAGI. With 4 bases removed from V and 1 base from J, the gap between germline ends came to 10 bases. The CDR3 totals 14 residues. CDR3 loop: CASSSSDSNYGYTF. The CDR3 DNA is TGTGCCAGCAGTTCCTCCGACAGTAACTATGGCTACACCTTC.

This chain joins TRBV19 and TRBJ1-2; D might be TRBD1 (5 bases). CDR1 and CDR2 (germline): LNHDA, SQIVND (reference sequence). The germline V and J ends were trimmed by 5 bases and 1 base, with 14 bases remaining between them. This CDR3 has 15 amino acids. Written as DNA, the CDR3 is TGTGCCAGTAGTTTCGACCGGGGGGTTAACTATGGCTACACCTTC. This sequence encodes CASSFDRGVNYGYTF.

This sequence joins TRBV27 and TRBJ2-6; 8 bases are a match to TRBD1. This CDR3 region has 19 residues. V shed 2 bases, J shed 1 base, and the junction held 10 bases outside the gene matches. The germline gives CDR1 MNHEY, CDR2 SMNVEV (reference sequence). CDR3 nucleotide sequence: TGTGCCAGCAGTTTAGTCCGGACAGGGATAATTTCTGGGGCCAACGTCCTGACTTTC. Protein product: CASSLVRTGIISGANVLTF.

The chain links TRBV29-1 to TRBJ1-2; D is possibly TRBD1 (5 bases). The CDR3 has 13 residues. V was pared by 7 bases and J by 8 bases, with 20 bases between. In germline, CDR1 is SQVTM, CDR2 ANQGSEA. In nucleotides, the CDR3 is TGCAGCGCCGGGAGGGGAACAGATCGCGGCTACACCTTC. Translation gives CSAGRGTDRGYTF.

The chain uses TRBV25-1 and TRBJ2-1; TRBD2 agrees at 7 bases. V trimming: 4 bases; J trimming: 0 bases; junction bases outside the gene matches: 12. Germline CDR1 reads MGHDK; CDR2 reads SYGVNS. The CDR3 spans 18 residues. CDR3 in amino acids: CASSASFRDYSSYNEQFF. CDR3 nucleotides: TGTGCCAGCAGTGCCTCTTTTCGGGACTACAGCTCCTACAATGAGCAGTTCTTC.

The genes are TRBV6-1 and TRBJ1-2; 8 nucleotides line up with TRBD1. V was clipped by 3 bases and J by 8 bases; unmatched bases: 11. Germline CDR1 reads MNHNS; CDR2 reads SASEGT. This CDR3 has 15 amino acids. This chain's CDR3 is CASSEDGQGAGGYTF. For the CDR3, the DNA is TGTGCCAGCAGTGAGGACGGACAGGGTGCGGGGGGCTACACCTTC.

This clone has more than one count but fewer than ten. This sequence joins TRBV5-1 and TRBJ2-2; 11 bases fit TRBD2. The V gene's germline CDR1 is SGHRS and CDR2 YFSETQ. CDR3 length: 16 residues. J lost 4 bases, V lost 4 bases, and 6 bases had no gene match. The DNA of the CDR3 is TGCGCCAGCAGCCCTCTAGCGGGAGGTCCCACCGGGGAGCTGTTTTTT. Translated: CASSPLAGGPTGELFF. The whole variable domain, remainder taken from reference TRBV5-1 and TRBJ2-2, is KAGVTQTPRYLIKTRGQQVTLSCSPISGHRSVSWYQQTPGQGLQFLFEYFSETQRNKGNFPGRFSGRQFSNSRSEMNVSTLELGDSALYLCASSPLAGGPTGELFFGEGSRLTVL.

The chain is built from TRBV5-1 and TRBJ2-5; D call uncertain. The CDR3 spans 11 residues. Germline V gene sequence: CDR1 SGHRS, CDR2 YFSETQ. Trimming stripped 1 base from V and 5 bases from J, with 3 bases between. In nucleotides, the CDR3 is TGCGCCAGCAGCTTGTCGGAGACCCAGTACTTC. It encodes CASSLSETQYF.

The chain employs TRBV28 and TRBJ1-2, with D possibly TRBD1 on 6 matching bases. This CDR3 spans 16 amino acids. V gave up 5 bases and J gave up 4 bases, with 20 bases separating them. Germline V lookup: CDR1 MDHEN, CDR2 SYDVKM. The CDR3 sequence is CASSPPQQGSRYGYTF. The CDR3 region has the DNA TGTGCCAGCAGTCCACCTCAACAGGGATCCCGCTATGGCTACACCTTC.

The table lists this clone with a count of one. J is TRBJ1-2 and V is TRBV4-1, with D tentatively TRBD1 (5 bases). Per germline, CDR1 MGHRA and CDR2 YSYEKL. Trimming took off 0 bases at V and 3 bases at J, with 11 bases between the two ends. The CDR3 extends over 15 amino acids. The CDR3 DNA is TGCGCCAGCAGCCAAGATGGGGGACTTGACTATGGCTACACCTTC. Encoded protein: CASSQDGGLDYGYTF.

J is TRBJ2-7 and V is TRBV30; a weak D match, TRBD1 (6 bases). Germline V gene sequence: CDR1 GTSNPN, CDR2 SVGIG (reference sequence). The CDR3 is made up of 14 amino acids. Trimming took off 3 bases at V and 4 bases at J, with 16 bases between the two ends. The CDR3 coding sequence is TGTGCCTGGAGGACAGGCGGCATCATATACGAGCAGTACTTC. Amino acid sequence: CAWRTGGIIYEQYF.

The V and J genes are TRBV29-1 and TRBJ2-7; TRBD1 agrees at 8 bases. This CDR3 region has 13 residues. V dropped 6 bases and J dropped 4; count of bases not matched to a gene: 8. Per the germline V gene, CDR1 is SQVTM and CDR2 is ANQGSEA. The CDR3 region has the DNA TGCAGCGTCGCAGGCCAGGGGGCTTACGAGCAGTACTTC. Residues: CSVAGQGAYEQYF.

The chain has TRBV7-8 and TRBJ2-7; 9 nucleotides match TRBD2. The CDR3 extends over 13 amino acids. J gave up 5 bases and V 5 bases, and 4 bases lay outside the gene matches. The germline V gene encodes CDR1 SGHVS and CDR2 FQNEAQ. The CDR3: CASSRASGNEQYF. The CDR3 DNA reads as TGTGCCAGCAGCAGAGCTAGCGGGAACGAGCAGTACTTC.

As concerns this clone: Germline and junction disagree at one end, which may indicate a read error. The rearrangement joins TRBV7-2 to TRBJ2-7, with 9 bases matching TRBD2. Germline V lookup: CDR1 SGHTA, CDR2 FQGNSA. The CDR3 is 13 amino acids. CDR3 loop: CASSLISSGSILF. CDR3 coding DNA: TGTGCCAGCAGCTTAATAAGTAGCGGGAGTATACTCTTC.

This sequence joins TRBV18 and TRBJ1-6; 11 bases agree with TRBD1. Germline CDR1 and CDR2: KGHSH and LQKENI. The V gene end was trimmed by 2 bases and the J gene end by 9 bases; junction bases not matched to a gene: 6. This CDR3 spans 16 amino acids. CDR3 sequence reads: CASSPAGQGAGSPLHF. CDR3 coding DNA: TGTGCCAGCTCACCAGCTGGACAGGGGGCAGGTTCACCCCTCCACTTT.

The rearrangement joins TRBV28 to TRBJ1-2; TRBD1 agrees at 7 bases. The CDR3 is 15 residues long. With 6 bases clipped from V and 6 bases from J, the junction kept 13 bases outside the gene matches. The germline gives CDR1 MDHEN, CDR2 SYDVKM. CDR3 sequence (DNA): TGTGCCAGCAGGCTCGGGACAGCGGAGCGAAATGGCTACACCTTC. Translation gives CASRLGTAERNGYTF.

CDR3 protein: CASRIPGPQGVGELFF. The CDR3 region has the DNA TGCGCCAGCAGGATACCGGGACCCCAGGGGGTCGGGGAGCTGTTTTTT. The chain has TRBV5-1 and TRBJ2-2; 7 bases are shared with TRBD1. The germline CDR1 and CDR2 sequences are SGHRS and YFSETQ. The CDR3 has 16 amino acids. Trimming removed 5 bases from V and 7 bases from J; junction bases left unmatched: 14.

The CDR3 DNA sequence: TGTGCCAGCATCGAAGAGGGAATGGTGAATACGCAGTATTTT. Residues: CASIEEGMVNTQYF. V is TRBV7-9 and J is TRBJ2-3; D might be TRBD2 (5 bases). Germline CDR1 is SEHNR and CDR2 is FQNEAQ (reference sequence). The CDR3 is 14 residues long. The V and J ends lost 7 bases and 7 bases respectively, with 18 bases between them.

The chain recombines TRBV6-6 with TRBJ1-4; 9 nucleotides line up with TRBD1. Trimming cost V 0 bases and J 10 bases; bases outside gene matches: 6. The CDR3 spans 15 residues. CDR1 is MNHNY and CDR2 is SVGAGI in the germline V gene (reference sequence). The CDR3 nucleotides are TGTGCCAGCAGTTACTCGGTGGTGACAGGGGGAAAACTGTTTTTT. Protein: CASSYSVVTGGKLFF.